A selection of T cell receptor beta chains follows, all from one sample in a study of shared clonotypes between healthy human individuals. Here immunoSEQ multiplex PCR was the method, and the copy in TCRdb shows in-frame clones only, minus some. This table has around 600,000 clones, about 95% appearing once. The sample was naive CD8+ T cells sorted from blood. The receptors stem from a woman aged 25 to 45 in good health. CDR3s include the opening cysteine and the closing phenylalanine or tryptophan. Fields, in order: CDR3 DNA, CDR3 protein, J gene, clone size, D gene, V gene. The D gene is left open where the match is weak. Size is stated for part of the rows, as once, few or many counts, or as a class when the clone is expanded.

CDR3nt: TGTGCCAGCACTCAGGGGTCCGAAGCTTTCTTT; CDR3aa: CASTQGSEAFF; j_gene: TRBJ1-1; abundance: .; d_gene: .; v_gene: TRBV27
CDR3nt: TGTGCCAGCAGTTTCCGAGGGGGCTATGGCTACACCTTC; CDR3aa: CASSFRGGYGYTF; j_gene: TRBJ1-2; abundance: .; d_gene: .; v_gene: TRBV28
CDR3nt: TGTGCCAGCAGCTTAGCCCCCGGCACAGATACGCAGTATTTT; CDR3aa: CASSLAPGTDTQYF; j_gene: TRBJ2-3; abundance: once; d_gene: .; v_gene: TRBV11-2
CDR3nt: TGCGCCAGCAGCTTGAGCAGCCGGTCTGCCGAGCAGTACTTC; CDR3aa: CASSLSSRSAEQYF; j_gene: TRBJ2-7; abundance: .; d_gene: .; v_gene: TRBV5-1
CDR3nt: TGTGCCAGCAGCTTATTCGGGAACACTGAAGCTTTCTTT; CDR3aa: CASSLFGNTEAFF; j_gene: TRBJ1-1; abundance: .; d_gene: .; v_gene: TRBV7-2
CDR3nt: TGCAGCGTCACCTTACCGGGACGGGTTAGCTCTGGGGCCAACGTCCTGACTTTC; CDR3aa: CSVTLPGRVSSGANVLTF; j_gene: TRBJ2-6; abundance: .; d_gene: .; v_gene: TRBV29-1
CDR3nt: TGTGCCAGCGGTTATAACACTGAAGCTTTCTTT; CDR3aa: CASGYNTEAFF; j_gene: TRBJ1-1; abundance: few; d_gene: .; v_gene: TRBV2
CDR3nt: TGTGCCAGCAGTTACTCGACCGGCCCTGGATACGAGCAGTACTTC; CDR3aa: CASSYSTGPGYEQYF; j_gene: TRBJ2-7; abundance: .; d_gene: .; v_gene: TRBV6-5
CDR3nt: TGTGCCAGCAGTATCAGACAGTCCTACGAGCAGTACTTC; CDR3aa: CASSIRQSYEQYF; j_gene: TRBJ2-7; abundance: .; d_gene: .; v_gene: TRBV27
CDR3nt: TGTGCCAGCAGTCAGGGTTTTGGGGAGCAAGAGACCCAGTACTTC; CDR3aa: CASSQGFGEQETQYF; j_gene: TRBJ2-5; abundance: .; d_gene: .; v_gene: TRBV28
CDR3nt: TGTGCCAGCAGTTTACTAGCGGGAGGGCCTAAGGATACGCAGTATTTT; CDR3aa: CASSLLAGGPKDTQYF; j_gene: TRBJ2-3; abundance: .; d_gene: TRBD2; v_gene: TRBV27
CDR3nt: TGTGCCAGCAGCGTAGTTGGTAGCGGGAGGAGCACTTACAATGAGCAGTTCTTC; CDR3aa: CASSVVGSGRSTYNEQFF; j_gene: TRBJ2-1; abundance: once; d_gene: TRBD2; v_gene: TRBV9
CDR3nt: TGTGCCAGCAGTTTAAAAGGCTCTGGAAACACCATATATTTT; CDR3aa: CASSLKGSGNTIYF; j_gene: TRBJ1-3; abundance: .; d_gene: .; v_gene: TRBV28
CDR3nt: TGTGCCAGCAGCACGATCGTCGGGGCCTACACAGATACGCAGTATTTT; CDR3aa: CASSTIVGAYTDTQYF; j_gene: TRBJ2-3; abundance: .; d_gene: .; v_gene: TRBV7-8
CDR3nt: TGTGCCAGCAGCCCAAAGGACAGAATCTACGAGCAGTACTTC; CDR3aa: CASSPKDRIYEQYF; j_gene: TRBJ2-7; abundance: .; d_gene: .; v_gene: TRBV5-8
CDR3nt: TGTGCCAGCAGTCCGTTGGGACAGGTCTACGAGCAGTACTTC; CDR3aa: CASSPLGQVYEQYF; j_gene: TRBJ2-7; abundance: .; d_gene: TRBD1; v_gene: TRBV28
CDR3nt: TGTGCCAGCAGTTTACAGGGTGACAATGAGCAGTTCTTC; CDR3aa: CASSLQGDNEQFF; j_gene: TRBJ2-1; abundance: .; d_gene: .; v_gene: TRBV27
CDR3nt: TGTGCCAGTAGTACCCTTTACTATGGCTACACCTTC; CDR3aa: CASSTLYYGYTF; j_gene: TRBJ1-2; abundance: .; d_gene: .; v_gene: TRBV19
CDR3nt: TGTGCCAGCAGCTGGTTAACGGCTGAAGCTTTCTTT; CDR3aa: CASSWLTAEAFF; j_gene: TRBJ1-1; abundance: .; d_gene: .; v_gene: TRBV28
CDR3nt: TGTGCCAGCAGTCCTTTTGGGGGCCACATTCAGTACTTC; CDR3aa: CASSPFGGHIQYF; j_gene: TRBJ2-4; abundance: .; d_gene: .; v_gene: TRBV27
CDR3nt: TGTGCCAGCAGCCTGTCGGCGAATATAGCGGGAGGGCCCAGGACAGATACGCAGTATTTT; CDR3aa: CASSLSANIAGGPRTDTQYF; j_gene: TRBJ2-3; abundance: .; d_gene: TRBD2; v_gene: TRBV28
CDR3nt: TGTGCCAGCAGCTCCCCAAAACCCGGGTCCTACGAGCAGTACTTC; CDR3aa: CASSSPKPGSYEQYF; j_gene: TRBJ2-7; abundance: .; d_gene: .; v_gene: TRBV7-9
CDR3nt: TGTGCCAGCAGCCTCGGACCCTACTCCTTACCAGGTTCACCCCTCCACTTT; CDR3aa: CASSLGPYSLPGSPLHF; j_gene: TRBJ1-6; abundance: .; d_gene: .; v_gene: TRBV5-4
CDR3nt: TGTGCCAGCAGATATGGGACTAGCGGGGCCTACGAGCAGTACTTC; CDR3aa: CASRYGTSGAYEQYF; j_gene: TRBJ2-7; abundance: .; d_gene: TRBD2; v_gene: TRBV5-8
CDR3nt: TGTGCCAGCAGTGATCCCCAAGGTTCCTACGAGCAGTACTTC; CDR3aa: CASSDPQGSYEQYF; j_gene: TRBJ2-7; abundance: .; d_gene: .; v_gene: TRBV2
CDR3nt: TGTGCCAGCAGCTCCTTCCTAAGCGGGAGGGCCCACGAGCAGTACTTC; CDR3aa: CASSSFLSGRAHEQYF; j_gene: TRBJ2-7; abundance: .; d_gene: TRBD2; v_gene: TRBV27
CDR3nt: TGTGCCAGCAGTTTACGTTCAGGAGGGACTGAAGCTTTCTTT; CDR3aa: CASSLRSGGTEAFF; j_gene: TRBJ1-1; abundance: .; d_gene: .; v_gene: TRBV27
CDR3nt: TGTGCCAGCAGTTACGAGGCAGACACTGAGGCTTTCTTT; CDR3aa: CASSYEADTEAFF; j_gene: TRBJ1-1; abundance: .; d_gene: .; v_gene: TRBV6-5
CDR3nt: TGTGCCAGCAGCCAAGAGGGGGCTGTAGCGGGAGGTTACAATGAGCAGTTCTTC; CDR3aa: CASSQEGAVAGGYNEQFF; j_gene: TRBJ2-1; abundance: .; d_gene: TRBD2; v_gene: TRBV14
CDR3nt: TGTGCCAGTAGTAATTCTTGGCCTGTCGTGGGAGAGCAGTACTTC; CDR3aa: CASSNSWPVVGEQYF; j_gene: TRBJ2-7; abundance: .; d_gene: .; v_gene: TRBV19
CDR3nt: TGTGCCAGCAGCGAAACCCAACGACAGGGTCTTGGCTATGGCTACACCTTC; CDR3aa: CASSETQRQGLGYGYTF; j_gene: TRBJ1-2; abundance: .; d_gene: TRBD1; v_gene: TRBV27
CDR3nt: TGTGCCAGCAGCTTGGGACTAGGGGACTACGAGCAGTACTTC; CDR3aa: CASSLGLGDYEQYF; j_gene: TRBJ2-7; abundance: .; d_gene: .; v_gene: TRBV5-6
CDR3nt: TGTGCCAGCAGTGAAGGGCCCGGGGAGCTGTTTTTT; CDR3aa: CASSEGPGELFF; j_gene: TRBJ2-2; abundance: .; d_gene: .; v_gene: TRBV25-1
CDR3nt: TGTGCCAGCAGGGGGTTTAGGCCTAGCGGGAGGGGTGAGCAGTTCTTC; CDR3aa: CASRGFRPSGRGEQFF; j_gene: TRBJ2-1; abundance: .; d_gene: TRBD2; v_gene: TRBV27
CDR3nt: TGTGCCAGCAGCCGAGGGACCCCCGATGCTGAAGCTTTCTTT; CDR3aa: CASSRGTPDAEAFF; j_gene: TRBJ1-1; abundance: .; d_gene: .; v_gene: TRBV27
CDR3nt: TGCGCCAGCAGTGAGCAACGGGTTCCTATCGAGCAGTACTTC; CDR3aa: CASSEQRVPIEQYF; j_gene: TRBJ2-7; abundance: .; d_gene: .; v_gene: TRBV10-2
CDR3nt: TGTGCCAGCAGCAAAGGACTAGCGGACTGGGAAGATACGCAGTATTTT; CDR3aa: CASSKGLADWEDTQYF; j_gene: TRBJ2-3; abundance: .; d_gene: TRBD2; v_gene: TRBV9
CDR3nt: TGTGCCAGCAGCCATACTAGCCTCGGAAGAAAATACAATGAGCAGTTCTTC; CDR3aa: CASSHTSLGRKYNEQFF; j_gene: TRBJ2-1; abundance: .; d_gene: .; v_gene: TRBV7-9
CDR3nt: TGTGCCAGCAGCTTAGAGGGGACTTATTATAGCACAGATACGCAGTATTTT; CDR3aa: CASSLEGTYYSTDTQYF; j_gene: TRBJ2-3; abundance: .; d_gene: .; v_gene: TRBV7-2
CDR3nt: TGTGCCAGCAGCCTAACCACCCTCGGGACAGTGCCCTACGAGCAGTACTTC; CDR3aa: CASSLTTLGTVPYEQYF; j_gene: TRBJ2-7; abundance: once; d_gene: TRBD1; v_gene: TRBV7-9
CDR3nt: TGTGCCAGCAGCTCACAGGGAAAGCGCTACGAGCAGTACTTC; CDR3aa: CASSSQGKRYEQYF; j_gene: TRBJ2-7; abundance: .; d_gene: .; v_gene: TRBV13
CDR3nt: TGCAGCGTAGGTGGGACAGGGTACTCCTACGAGCAGTACTTC; CDR3aa: CSVGGTGYSYEQYF; j_gene: TRBJ2-7; abundance: .; d_gene: TRBD1; v_gene: TRBV29-1
CDR3nt: TGTGCCAGCAGTTTGCCCCCCTCTAGCGGGAGGGCCTATGAGCAGTTCTTC; CDR3aa: CASSLPPSSGRAYEQFF; j_gene: TRBJ2-1; abundance: .; d_gene: TRBD2; v_gene: TRBV27
CDR3nt: TGTGCCAGCAGCCCCAGTCGGCGGGTCACCTACCTAGAAAAACTGTTTTTT; CDR3aa: CASSPSRRVTYLEKLFF; j_gene: TRBJ1-4; abundance: .; d_gene: .; v_gene: TRBV7-3